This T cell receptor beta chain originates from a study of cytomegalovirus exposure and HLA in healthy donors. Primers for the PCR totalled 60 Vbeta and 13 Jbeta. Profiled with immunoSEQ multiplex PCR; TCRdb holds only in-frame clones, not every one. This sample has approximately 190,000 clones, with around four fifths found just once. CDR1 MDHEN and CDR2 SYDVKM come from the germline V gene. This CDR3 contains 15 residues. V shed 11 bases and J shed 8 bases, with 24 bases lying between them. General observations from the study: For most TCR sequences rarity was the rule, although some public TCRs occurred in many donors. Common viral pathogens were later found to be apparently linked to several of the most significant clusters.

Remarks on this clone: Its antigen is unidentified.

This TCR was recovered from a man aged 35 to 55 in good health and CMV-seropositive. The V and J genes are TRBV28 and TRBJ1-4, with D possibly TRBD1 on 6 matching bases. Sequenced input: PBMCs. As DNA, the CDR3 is TGTGCCGCCCGGCCACAGGGAAGTTCGGGGGAAAAACTGTTTTTT. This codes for CAARPQGSSGEKLFF.